This T cell receptor (beta chain) was obtained from a study of a mutant IDH1 vaccine in newly diagnosed glioma. Overall study: Commencement of vaccination occurred 4-6 weeks following radiotherapy alone, or concurrently with temozolomide cycles. Earlier treatment was radiotherapy, temozolomide, or both, with most getting both.

Using immunoSEQ multiplex PCR, the repertoire was profiled, and TCRdb retains in-frame clones only, with some absent. Of around 61,000 clones in the sample, roughly 80% were seen once. The CDR3 contains 13 residues. From germline, CDR1 is SGHDN and CDR2 FVKESK. V shed 0 bases and J shed 7 bases, with 7 bases lying between them. A note on this clone: What it binds is unknown.

Time point given: week 47, end of study. Doses comprised 300 ug of mutant IDH1 20-mer peptide each, plus topical imiquimod. This receptor was obtained from a middle-aged man with glioma. The material sequenced was PBMCs, taken from a glioma patient whose treatment included an IDH1 peptide vaccine. This chain connects TRBV14 to TRBJ1-5, with D hard to call. For the CDR3, the DNA is TGTGCCAGCAGCCAAGATCTGGGGCAGCCCCAGCATTTT. Residues: CASSQDLGQPQHF.